This T cell receptor beta chain was recovered during a study of blood T cell repertoires in COVID-19. Study-level information: Specimens from acute and convalescent COVID-19 originated in the United States, Italy and Spain. T cells, B-cell-depleted T cells, or PBMCs provided the cDNA or gDNA that served as material.

This CDR3 is 17 amino acids long. Germline CDR1 and CDR2: KGHDR and SFDVKD. With 3 bases clipped from V and 7 bases from J, the junction kept 13 bases outside the gene matches. Under the authors' procedure: Using reference gene primer amplification, nucleated cell counts were estimated. Method: immunoSEQ multiplex PCR; TCRdb's copy keeps in-frame clones and lacks some. V and J calls and clone size follow that table, whereas D and trimming were derived from the DNA. Of approximately 70,000 clones in the sample, 86% were seen once. This receptor was obtained from a man in his 70s with active COVID-19. This sequence joins TRBV24-1 and TRBJ2-2; 7 bases are shared with TRBD1. What was sequenced was peripheral blood. CDR3 coding DNA: TGTGCCACCAGTGATCTGGGGACAGCCCTAGGTGGCGGGGAGCTGTTTTTT. Residues: CATSDLGTALGGGELFF.